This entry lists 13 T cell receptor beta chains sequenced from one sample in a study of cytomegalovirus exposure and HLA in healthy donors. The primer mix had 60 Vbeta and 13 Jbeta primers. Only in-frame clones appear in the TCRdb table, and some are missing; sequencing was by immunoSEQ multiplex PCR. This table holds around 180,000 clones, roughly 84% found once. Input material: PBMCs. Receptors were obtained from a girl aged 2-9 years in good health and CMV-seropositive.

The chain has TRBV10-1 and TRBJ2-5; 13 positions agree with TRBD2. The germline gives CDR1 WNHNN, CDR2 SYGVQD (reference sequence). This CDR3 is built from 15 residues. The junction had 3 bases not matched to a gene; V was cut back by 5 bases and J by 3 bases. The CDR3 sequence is CASSPGLAGEETQYF. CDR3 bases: TGCGCCAGCAGTCCCGGACTAGCGGGAGAAGAGACCCAGTACTTC.

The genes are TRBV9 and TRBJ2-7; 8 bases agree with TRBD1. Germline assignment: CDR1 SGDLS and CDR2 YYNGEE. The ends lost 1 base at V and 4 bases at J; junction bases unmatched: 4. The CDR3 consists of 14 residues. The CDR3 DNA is TGTGCCAGCAGCGTACAGGGGGCGTCTTACGAGCAGTACTTC. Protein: CASSVQGASYEQYF.

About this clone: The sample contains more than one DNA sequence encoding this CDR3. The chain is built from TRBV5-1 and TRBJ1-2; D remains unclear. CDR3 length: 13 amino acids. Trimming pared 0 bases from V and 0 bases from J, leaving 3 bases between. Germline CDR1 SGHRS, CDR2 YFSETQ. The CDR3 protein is CASSLATNYGYTF. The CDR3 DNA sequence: TGCGCCAGCAGCTTGGCTACTAACTATGGCTACACCTTC.

CDR3 protein: CASSVGGLAGVYNEQFF. Here the CDR3 DNA reads TGTGCCAGCAGCGTAGGTGGACTAGCGGGAGTCTACAATGAGCAGTTCTTC. The genes are TRBV9 and TRBJ2-1; 13 bases match TRBD2. This CDR3 spans 17 amino acids. Trimming cost V 0 bases and J 3 bases; bases outside gene matches: 3. Per the germline V gene, CDR1 is SGDLS and CDR2 is YYNGEE.

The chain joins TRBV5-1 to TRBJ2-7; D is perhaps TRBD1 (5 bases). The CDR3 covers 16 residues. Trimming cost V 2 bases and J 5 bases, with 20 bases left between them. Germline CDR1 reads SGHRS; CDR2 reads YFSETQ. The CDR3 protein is CASSLTPQGIRNEQYF. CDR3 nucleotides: TGCGCCAGCAGCTTAACCCCGCAGGGTATAAGGAACGAGCAGTACTTC.

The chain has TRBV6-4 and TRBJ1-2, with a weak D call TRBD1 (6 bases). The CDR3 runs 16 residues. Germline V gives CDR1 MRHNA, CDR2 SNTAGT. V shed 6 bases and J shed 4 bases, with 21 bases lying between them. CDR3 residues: CASSSTWTAFSYGYTF. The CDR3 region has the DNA TGTGCCAGCAGCTCCACTTGGACAGCCTTTAGCTATGGCTACACCTTC.

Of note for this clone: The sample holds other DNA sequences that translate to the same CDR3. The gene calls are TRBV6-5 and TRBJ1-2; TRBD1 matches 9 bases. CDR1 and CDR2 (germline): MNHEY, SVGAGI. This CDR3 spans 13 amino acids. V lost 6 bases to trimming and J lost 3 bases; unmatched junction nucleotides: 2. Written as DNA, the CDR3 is TGTGCCAGCAGGAGGGACAGGGACTATGGCTACACCTTC. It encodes CASRRDRDYGYTF.

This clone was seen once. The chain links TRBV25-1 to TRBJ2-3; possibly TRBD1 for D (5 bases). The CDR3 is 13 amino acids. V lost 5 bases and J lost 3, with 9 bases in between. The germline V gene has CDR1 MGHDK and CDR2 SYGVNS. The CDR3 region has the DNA TGTGCCAGCAGTCCGCGGACAACAGATACGCAGTATTTT. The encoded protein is CASSPRTTDTQYF.

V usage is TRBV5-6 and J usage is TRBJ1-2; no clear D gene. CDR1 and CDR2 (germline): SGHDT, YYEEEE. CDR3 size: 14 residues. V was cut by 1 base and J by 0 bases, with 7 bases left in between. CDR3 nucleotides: TGTGCCAGCAGCTTGCCAGACTCTAACTATGGCTACACCTTC. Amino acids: CASSLPDSNYGYTF. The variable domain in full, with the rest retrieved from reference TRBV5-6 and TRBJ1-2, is DAGVTQSPTHLIKTRGQQVTLRCSPKSGHDTVSWYQQALGQGPQFIFQYYEEEERQRGNFPDRFSGHQFPNYSSELNVNALLLGDSALYLCASSLPDSNYGYTFGSGTRLTVV.

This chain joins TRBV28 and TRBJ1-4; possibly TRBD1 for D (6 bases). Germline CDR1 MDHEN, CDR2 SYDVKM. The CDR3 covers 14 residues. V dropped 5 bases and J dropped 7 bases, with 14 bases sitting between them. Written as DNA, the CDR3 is TGTGCCAGCAGTCCGGGACAAGAGTTTGAAAAACTGTTTTTT. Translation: CASSPGQEFEKLFF.

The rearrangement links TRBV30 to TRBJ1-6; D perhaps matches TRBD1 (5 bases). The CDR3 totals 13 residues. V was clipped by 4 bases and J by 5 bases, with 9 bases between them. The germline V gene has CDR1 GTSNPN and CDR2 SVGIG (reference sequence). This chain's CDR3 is CAWKGRDNSPLHF. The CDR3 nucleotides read TGTGCCTGGAAGGGCAGGGATAATTCACCCCTCCACTTT.

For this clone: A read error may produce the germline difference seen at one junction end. The CDR3 sequence: CASSPGGSFNEQFF. The CDR3 nucleotides read TGTGCCAGCAGCCCGGGGGGGTCCTTCAATGAGCAGTTCTTC. The genes are TRBV9 and TRBJ2-1, with 8 bases aligning to TRBD2. The CDR3 has 14 amino acids. Germline values: CDR1 SGDLS, CDR2 YYNGEE.

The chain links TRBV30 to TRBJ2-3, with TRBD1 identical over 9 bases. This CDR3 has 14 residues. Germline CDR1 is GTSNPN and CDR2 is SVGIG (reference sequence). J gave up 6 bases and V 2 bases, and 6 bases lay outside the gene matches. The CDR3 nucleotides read TGTGCCTGGAGTAATGGACAGGGGATGGATACGCAGTATTTT. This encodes CAWSNGQGMDTQYF. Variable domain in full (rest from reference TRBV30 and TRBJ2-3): SQTIHQWPATLVQPVGSPLSLECTVEGTSNPNLYWYRQAAGRGLQLLFYSVGIGQISSEVPQNLSASRPQDRQFILSSKKLLLSDSGFYLCAWSNGQGMDTQYFGPGTRLTVL.